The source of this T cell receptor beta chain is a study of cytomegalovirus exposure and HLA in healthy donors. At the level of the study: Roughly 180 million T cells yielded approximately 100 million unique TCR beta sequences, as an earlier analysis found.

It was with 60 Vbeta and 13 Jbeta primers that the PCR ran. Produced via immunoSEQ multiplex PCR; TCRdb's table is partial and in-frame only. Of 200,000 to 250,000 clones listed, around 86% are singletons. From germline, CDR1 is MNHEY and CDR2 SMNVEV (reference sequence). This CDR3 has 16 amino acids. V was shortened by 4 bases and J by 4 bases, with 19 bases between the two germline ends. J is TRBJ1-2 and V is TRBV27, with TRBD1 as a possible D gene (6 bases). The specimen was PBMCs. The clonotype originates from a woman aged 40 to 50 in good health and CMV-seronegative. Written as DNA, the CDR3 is TGTGCCAGCAGTTGGGCGACAGGTCGCATGAGCTATGGCTACACCTTC. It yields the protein CASSWATGRMSYGYTF.